What follows describes a single TCR beta chain. What it binds is unknown. CDR1 and CDR2 from the germline V gene are GTSNPN and SVGIG (reference sequence). Trimming shortened V by 0 bases and J by 1 base, and 16 bases separated the two germline ends. This CDR3 spans 17 amino acids. Measured with immunoSEQ multiplex PCR; TCRdb has only the in-frame clones, and not every one. The sample has 10,000 or so clones; approximately 82% are singletons. The data derive from a study of immune evolution from preneoplasia to lung adenocarcinoma. Study-level points and caveats: Normal lung had the highest top T cell clone frequencies.

V usage is TRBV30 and J usage is TRBJ1-5, with no clear D. This TCR came from a person aged 65 to 79 with lung adenocarcinoma. Sequencing was done on a sample of FFPE minimally invasive lung adenocarcinoma tissue. The DNA for the CDR3 is TGTGCCTGGAGTGTAGGGCTTAGATTAACGAGCAATCAGCCCCAGCATTTT. Protein: CAWSVGLRLTSNQPQHF.